Listed below are T cell receptor beta chains from one sample, sequenced in a study of OX40 agonist ivuxolimab in advanced cancers. The protocol was immunoSEQ multiplex PCR, while the TCRdb copy is restricted to in-frame clones and leaves out a portion. The sample has about 58,000 clones; about 86% are singletons. The source material was CD4+ or CD8+ T cells sorted from blood, sampled in a trial of the OX40 agonist ivuxolimab. All receptors derive from an adult with an advanced solid tumor such as melanoma, head and neck, liver or kidney cancer. Each CDR3 is given with its conserved first and last residue. The D gene is left open where the match is weak. Only part of the rows carry a size: once, few, many, or a class if the clone is expanded.

V,length,J,D,size,DNA,CDR3
TRBV19,16,TRBJ1-5,NA,NA,TGTGCCAGTAGTATGGGATCCTTCACGGGCAATCAGCCCCAGCATTTT,CASSMGSFTGNQPQHF
TRBV6-1,15,TRBJ2-5,TRBD1,NA,TGTGCCAGCAGTATGACAGGGATTGAAGTGGAGACCCAGTACTTC,CASSMTGIEVETQYF
TRBV18,15,TRBJ2-7,NA,NA,TGTGCCAGCTCACCAGAGTCCGGGGTTGTGGGCGAGCAGTACTTC,CASSPESGVVGEQYF
TRBV6-6,13,TRBJ1-1,NA,NA,TGTGCCAGCACCAAGACAGGGAACACTGAAGCTTTCTTT,CASTKTGNTEAFF
TRBV7-6,15,TRBJ1-1,NA,NA,TGTGCCAGCAGCCCTCGACCCACAGGGAACACTGAAGCTTTCTTT,CASSPRPTGNTEAFF
TRBV7-9,16,TRBJ2-1,TRBD2,NA,TGTGCCAGCAGCTTAAGACGGGGGGGCTCCTACAATGAGCAGTTCTTC,CASSLRRGGSYNEQFF
TRBV6-6,15,TRBJ1-5,TRBD1,NA,TGTGCCAGCAGTCACCAGGACAGGGTTGATCAGCCCCAGCATTTT,CASSHQDRVDQPQHF
TRBV5-1,16,TRBJ1-4,TRBD1,once,TGCGCCAGCAGCAAAGAACAGGGGGCGGGATGGGAAAAACTGTTTTTT,CASSKEQGAGWEKLFF
TRBV5-1,15,TRBJ1-2,TRBD1,NA,TGCGCCAGCAGCTTGGCCCCGGGACAGGGGTATGGCTACACCTTC,CASSLAPGQGYGYTF
TRBV7-2,17,TRBJ2-5,TRBD2,NA,TGTGCCAGCAGCGGAAACTTACTAGCGGGGGGTGGAGAGACCCAGTACTTC,CASSGNLLAGGGETQYF
TRBV6-1,14,TRBJ1-2,NA,NA,TGTGCCAGCAGTCAAAGACAGGCGAACTATGGCTACACCTTC,CASSQRQANYGYTF
TRBV7-2,18,TRBJ1-3,NA,NA,TGTGCCAGCAGCTTGCAACCGGCCAGACAAAGCTCTGGAAACACCATATATTTT,CASSLQPARQSSGNTIYF
TRBV18,15,TRBJ1-1,TRBD1,NA,TGTGCCAGCTCGCGCACAGGGGGCACCAACACTGAAGCTTTCTTT,CASSRTGGTNTEAFF
TRBV5-1,14,TRBJ2-1,NA,NA,TGCGCCAGCAACGGGGGACCGACCTACAATGAGCAGTTCTTC,CASNGGPTYNEQFF
TRBV18,17,TRBJ1-1,TRBD1,NA,TGTGCCAGCTCAATTGGGACAGGGGGTTCCATGAACACTGAAGCTTTCTTT,CASSIGTGGSMNTEAFF
TRBV12-5,15,TRBJ2-1,NA,NA,TGTGCTAGTGGTCTGAGACTAGAGGGGTATAATGAGCAGTTCTTC,CASGLRLEGYNEQFF
TRBV2,15,TRBJ2-6,NA,NA,TGTGCCAGCAGTGAAGGCAGGGCTGGGGCCAACGTCCTGACTTTC,CASSEGRAGANVLTF
TRBV18,21,TRBJ1-2,NA,NA,TGTGCCAGCTCACCCAACCCGCTCAGAACTACGGCGTCAGTCTGGAACTATGGCTACACCTTC,CASSPNPLRTTASVWNYGYTF
TRBV28,15,TRBJ1-5,NA,NA,TGTGCCAGCAGACCACAGTGGTCGGGAAATCAGCCCCAGCATTTT,CASRPQWSGNQPQHF
TRBV5-6,16,TRBJ2-5,TRBD1,NA,TGTGCCAGCAGCTCCTCTTACCGGACAGGGGGAGAGACCCAGTACTTC,CASSSSYRTGGETQYF